The 8 T cell receptor beta chains below all came from one sample that was sequenced in a study of cytomegalovirus exposure and HLA in healthy donors. In the PCR, 60 Vbeta and 13 Jbeta primers were used. The data were produced by immunoSEQ multiplex PCR, yet TCRdb's version contains in-frame clones alone and is incomplete. Of over 85,000 clones listed, approximately 78% are singletons. Input material: PBMCs. These receptors all stem from a woman in her twenties or thirties in good health and CMV-seronegative.

This clone has a single count. The gene calls are TRBV4-3 and TRBJ2-7, with 10 nucleotides matching TRBD2. V gave up 2 bases and J gave up 3 bases; unmatched junction bases: 10. Germline assignment: CDR1 LGHNA and CDR2 YSLEER. The CDR3 spans 17 residues. CDR3 sequence: CASSQNTPGLAFYEQYF. Written as DNA, the CDR3 is TGCGCCAGCAGCCAAAATACTCCGGGACTAGCGTTCTACGAGCAGTACTTC.

The chain recombines TRBV7-6 with TRBJ1-5, with D possibly being TRBD1 (5 bases). The CDR3 has 16 amino acids. V was cut by 5 bases and J by 6 bases, with 20 bases left in between. CDR1 is SGHVS, CDR2 FNYEAQ, per germline. CDR3 coding DNA: TGTGCCAGCAGCCCACGCCGGGACCTCGGGGGTCAGCCCCAGCATTTT. Amino acid sequence: CASSPRRDLGGQPQHF. The full variable domain, in which reference TRBV7-6 and TRBJ1-5 provide the parts outside the CDR3, is GAGVSQSPRYKVTKRGQDVALRCDPISGHVSLYWYRQALGQGPEFLTYFNYEAQQDKSGLPNDRFSAERPEGSISTLTIQRTEQRDSAMYRCASSPRRDLGGQPQHFGDGTRLSIL.

The J gene is TRBJ2-3, the V gene TRBV11-2, with TRBD2 identical over 12 bases. V shed 1 base, J shed 4 bases, and the junction held 6 bases outside the gene matches. Germline V gives CDR1 SGHAT, CDR2 FQNNGV. This CDR3 comprises 17 residues. In nucleotides, the CDR3 is TGTGCCAGCAGCTTAGGCCTAGCGGGAGGGCAAGCAGATACGCAGTATTTT. It specifies CASSLGLAGGQADTQYF.

Turning to this clone: The sample has other DNA sequences that encode this CDR3 too. V is TRBV5-1 and J is TRBJ2-7, with D possibly matching TRBD1 (6 bases). V lost 0 bases and J 6 bases, leaving 10 bases between the germline ends. This CDR3 spans 13 amino acids. Germline V lookup: CDR1 SGHRS, CDR2 YFSETQ. The CDR3 loop reads CASSLARGGEQYF. In DNA, the CDR3 is TGCGCCAGCAGCTTGGCCCGAGGGGGCGAGCAGTACTTC.

This chain joins TRBV2 and TRBJ1-5; D not resolved. V was trimmed by 4 bases and J by 0 bases, leaving 7 bases between them. Germline-derived CDR1 and CDR2 are SNHLY and FYNNEI. CDR3 length: 14 amino acids. DNA of the CDR3: TGTGCCAGCAGTGTGACACCTAGCAATCAGCCCCAGCATTTT. This codes for CASSVTPSNQPQHF.

V and J are TRBV4-1 and TRBJ2-1, with D possibly matching TRBD1 (5 bases). Germline V gene lookup returns CDR1 MGHRA and CDR2 YSYEKL. Trimming removed 2 bases from V and 4 bases from J, with 12 bases in between. This CDR3 has 15 amino acids. CDR3 sequence reads: CASSQTRNRYNEQFF. CDR3 nucleotides: TGCGCCAGCAGCCAAACAAGAAACAGGTACAATGAGCAGTTCTTC.

The CDR3 spells CASSLGTSGSSYEQYF. The CDR3 nucleotides are TGTGCCAGCAGCTTAGGGACTAGCGGCAGCTCCTACGAGCAGTACTTC. The genes are TRBV7-9 and TRBJ2-7, with TRBD2 identical over 10 bases. Germline loops: CDR1 SEHNR, CDR2 FQNEAQ (reference sequence). Trimming at V came to 1 base and at J to 0 bases, leaving 3 bases not matched to a gene. The CDR3 consists of 16 residues.

This clone was seen only a few times. The chain recombines TRBV7-2 with TRBJ2-3, with 8 nucleotides matching TRBD2. The trim removed 3 bases at V and 3 bases at J, leaving 8 bases unmatched. The length of the CDR3 is 16 residues. CDR1 and CDR2 from the germline V gene are SGHTA and FQGNSA. The CDR3 region has the DNA TGTGCCAGCAGCTTGCCACCACTAGCGGCAACAGATACGCAGTATTTT. Its translation is CASSLPPLAATDTQYF.